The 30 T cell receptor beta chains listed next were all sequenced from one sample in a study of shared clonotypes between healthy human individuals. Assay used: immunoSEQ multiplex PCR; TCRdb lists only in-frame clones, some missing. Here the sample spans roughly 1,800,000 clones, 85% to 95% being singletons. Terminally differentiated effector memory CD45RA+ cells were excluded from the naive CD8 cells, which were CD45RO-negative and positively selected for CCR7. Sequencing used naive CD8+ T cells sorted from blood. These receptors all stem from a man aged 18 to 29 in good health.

The CDR3 here is CASSFTGDEKLFF. The CDR3 bases are TGTGCCAGCAGTTTCACCGGGGACGAAAAACTGTTTTTT. The V gene is TRBV28, the J gene TRBJ1-4; weak D call: TRBD1 (5 bases). Germline CDR1 MDHEN, CDR2 SYDVKM. CDR3 size: 13 residues. The ends were cut back, 3 bases at V and 8 bases at J, with 10 bases in the middle.

In nucleotides, the CDR3 is TGTGCCAGCAGTTTAAACGGGTGGAATGAAAAACTGTTTTTT. Translating gives CASSLNGWNEKLFF. The chain couples TRBV28 to TRBJ1-4; D unresolved. CDR3 length equals 14 residues. V was trimmed by 2 bases and J by 5 bases, leaving 9 bases between them. Germline CDR1 is MDHEN and CDR2 is SYDVKM.

The CDR3 DNA follows: TGTGCCAGCAGTGAAGAGGAATGGGAACAGGGTGGTTATGAGACCCAGTACTTC. It encodes CASSEEEWEQGGYETQYF. This chain joins TRBV6-1 and TRBJ2-5; D is perhaps TRBD1 (6 bases). The CDR3 loop spans 18 amino acids. Germline CDR1 is MNHNS and CDR2 is SASEGT. Trimming pared 1 base from V and 5 bases from J, leaving 23 bases between.

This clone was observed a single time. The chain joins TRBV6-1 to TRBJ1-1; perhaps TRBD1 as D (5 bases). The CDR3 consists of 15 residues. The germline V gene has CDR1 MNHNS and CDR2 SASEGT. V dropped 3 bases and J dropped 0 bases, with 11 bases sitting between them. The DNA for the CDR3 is TGTGCCAGCAGTGAGAGGGGACGGATGAACACTGAAGCTTTCTTT. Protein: CASSERGRMNTEAFF.

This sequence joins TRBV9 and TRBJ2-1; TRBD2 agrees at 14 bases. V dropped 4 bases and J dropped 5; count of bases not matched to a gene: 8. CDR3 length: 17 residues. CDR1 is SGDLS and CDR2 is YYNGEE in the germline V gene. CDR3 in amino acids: CASSTGLAGGFDNEQFF. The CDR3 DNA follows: TGTGCCAGCAGCACAGGACTAGCGGGGGGATTCGACAATGAGCAGTTCTTC.

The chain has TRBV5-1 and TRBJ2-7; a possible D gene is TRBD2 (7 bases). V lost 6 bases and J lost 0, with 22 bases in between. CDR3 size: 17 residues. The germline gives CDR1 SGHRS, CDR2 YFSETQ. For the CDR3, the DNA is TGCGCCAGCACCAGAGAGGGGCGGGGGCCCCTCTCCTACGAGCAGTACTTC. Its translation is CASTREGRGPLSYEQYF.

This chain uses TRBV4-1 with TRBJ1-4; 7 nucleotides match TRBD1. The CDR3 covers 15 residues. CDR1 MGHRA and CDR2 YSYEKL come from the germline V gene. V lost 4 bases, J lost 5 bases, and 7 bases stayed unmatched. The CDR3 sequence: CASSPRSGGNEKLFF. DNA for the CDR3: TGCGCCAGCAGCCCACGTTCAGGGGGGAATGAAAAACTGTTTTTT.

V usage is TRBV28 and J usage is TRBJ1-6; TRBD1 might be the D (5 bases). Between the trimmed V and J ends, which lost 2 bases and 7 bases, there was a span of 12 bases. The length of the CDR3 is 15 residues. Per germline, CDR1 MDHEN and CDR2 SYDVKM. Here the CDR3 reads CASSLTGEWNSPLHF. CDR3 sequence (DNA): TGTGCCAGCAGTTTAACGGGGGAATGGAATTCACCCCTCCACTTT.

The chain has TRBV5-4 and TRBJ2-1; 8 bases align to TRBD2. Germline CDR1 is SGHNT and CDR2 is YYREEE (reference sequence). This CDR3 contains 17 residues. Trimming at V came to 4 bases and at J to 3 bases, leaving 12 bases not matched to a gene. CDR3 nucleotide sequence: TGTGCCAGCAGCGTCCCAGCGGGAGTCATTGGCTACAATGAGCAGTTCTTC. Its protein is CASSVPAGVIGYNEQFF.

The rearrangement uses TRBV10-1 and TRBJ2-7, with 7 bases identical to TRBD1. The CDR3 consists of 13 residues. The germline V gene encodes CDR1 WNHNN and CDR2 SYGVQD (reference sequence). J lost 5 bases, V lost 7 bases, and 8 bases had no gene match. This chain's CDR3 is CASKRGGRDEQYF. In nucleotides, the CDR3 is TGCGCCAGCAAGCGAGGGGGCAGAGACGAGCAGTACTTC.

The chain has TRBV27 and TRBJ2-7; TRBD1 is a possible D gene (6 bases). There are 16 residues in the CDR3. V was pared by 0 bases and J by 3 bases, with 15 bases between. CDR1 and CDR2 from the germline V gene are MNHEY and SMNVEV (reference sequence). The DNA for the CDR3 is TGTGCCAGCAGTTTATCGGCCGGGACAACCGTCTACGAGCAGTACTTC. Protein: CASSLSAGTTVYEQYF.

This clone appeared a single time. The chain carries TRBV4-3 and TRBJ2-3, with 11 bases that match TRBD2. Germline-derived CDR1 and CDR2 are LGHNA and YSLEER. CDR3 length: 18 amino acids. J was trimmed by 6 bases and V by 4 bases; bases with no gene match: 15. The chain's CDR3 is CASSRLTGKLAGADTQYF. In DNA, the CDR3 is TGCGCCAGCAGCCGCCTAACGGGGAAACTAGCGGGAGCTGATACGCAGTATTTT.

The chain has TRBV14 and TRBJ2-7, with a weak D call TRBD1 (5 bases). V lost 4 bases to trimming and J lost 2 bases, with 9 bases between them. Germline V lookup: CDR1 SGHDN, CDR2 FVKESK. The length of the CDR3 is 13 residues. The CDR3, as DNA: TGTGCCAGCAGCCCGAGGACACCCTACGAGCAGTACTTC. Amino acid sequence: CASSPRTPYEQYF.

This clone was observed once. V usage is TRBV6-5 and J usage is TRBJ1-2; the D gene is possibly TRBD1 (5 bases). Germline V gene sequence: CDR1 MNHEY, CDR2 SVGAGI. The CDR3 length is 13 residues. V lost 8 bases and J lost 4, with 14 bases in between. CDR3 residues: CASRAGELYGYTF. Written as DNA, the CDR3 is TGTGCCAGCCGGGCGGGGGAACTCTATGGCTACACCTTC.

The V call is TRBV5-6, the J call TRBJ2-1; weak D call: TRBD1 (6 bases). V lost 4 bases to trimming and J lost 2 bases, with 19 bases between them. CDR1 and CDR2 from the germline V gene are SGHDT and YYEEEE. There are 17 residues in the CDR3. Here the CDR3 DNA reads TGTGCCAGCAGCGCTTCGTGGGCAGGGACAACCTACAATGAGCAGTTCTTC. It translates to CASSASWAGTTYNEQFF.

CDR3 in amino acids: CSVEGRGGYNEQFF. The CDR3 DNA reads as TGCAGCGTTGAAGGGCGGGGGGGCTACAATGAGCAGTTCTTC. The chain employs TRBV29-1 and TRBJ2-1, with 9 bases fitting TRBD2. Germline V gene sequence: CDR1 SQVTM, CDR2 ANQGSEA. V lost 1 base to trimming and J lost 3 bases; unmatched junction nucleotides: 1. CDR3 length equals 14 residues.

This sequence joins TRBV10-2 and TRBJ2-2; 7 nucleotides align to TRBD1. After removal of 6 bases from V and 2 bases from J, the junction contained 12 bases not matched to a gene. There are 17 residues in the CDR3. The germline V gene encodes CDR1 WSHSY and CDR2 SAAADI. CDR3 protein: CASSGVQGVFNTGELFF. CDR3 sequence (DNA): TGCGCCAGCAGCGGAGTCCAGGGGGTCTTCAACACCGGGGAGCTGTTTTTT.

CDR3 DNA: TGTGCCAGCAGCTCAAAAGGACGACGGGGCGACGAGCAGTACTTC. Protein sequence: CASSSKGRRGDEQYF. The chain recombines TRBV13 with TRBJ2-7, with D possibly called TRBD1 or TRBD2 (5 bases each). The germline gives CDR1 PRHDT, CDR2 FYEKMQ (reference sequence). The CDR3 length is 15 residues. Trimming removed 4 bases from V and 5 bases from J, with 18 bases in between.

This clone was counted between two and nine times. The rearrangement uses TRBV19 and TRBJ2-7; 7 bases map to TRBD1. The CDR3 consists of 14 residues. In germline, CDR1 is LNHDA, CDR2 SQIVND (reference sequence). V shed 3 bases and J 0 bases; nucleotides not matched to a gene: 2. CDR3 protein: CASSITGVSYEQYF. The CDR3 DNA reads TGTGCCAGTAGTATTACAGGGGTCTCCTACGAGCAGTACTTC.

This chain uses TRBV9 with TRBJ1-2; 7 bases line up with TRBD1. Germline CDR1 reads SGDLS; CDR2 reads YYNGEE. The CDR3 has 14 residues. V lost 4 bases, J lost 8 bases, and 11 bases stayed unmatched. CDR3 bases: TGTGCCAGCAGCACCTCGACAGGGATGGAGGGCTACACCTTC. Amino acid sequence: CASSTSTGMEGYTF.

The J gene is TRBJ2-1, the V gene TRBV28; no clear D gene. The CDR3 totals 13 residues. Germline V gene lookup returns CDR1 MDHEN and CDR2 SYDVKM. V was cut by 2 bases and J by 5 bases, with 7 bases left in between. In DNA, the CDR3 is TGTGCCAGCAGTTTAGCCAGGAACAATGAGCAGTTCTTC. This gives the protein CASSLARNNEQFF.

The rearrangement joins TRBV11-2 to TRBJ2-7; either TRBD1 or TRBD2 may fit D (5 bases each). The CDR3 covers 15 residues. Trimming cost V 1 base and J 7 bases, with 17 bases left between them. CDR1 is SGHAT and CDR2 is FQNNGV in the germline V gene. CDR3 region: CASSLGQGFGREQYF. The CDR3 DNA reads TGTGCCAGCAGCTTAGGGCAGGGCTTTGGGAGAGAGCAGTACTTC. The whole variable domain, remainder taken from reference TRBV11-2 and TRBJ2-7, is EAGVAQSPRYKIIEKRQSVAFWCNPISGHATLYWYQQILGQGPKLLIQFQNNGVVDDSQLPKDRFSAERLKGVDSTLKIQPAKLEDSAVYLCASSLGQGFGREQYFGPGTRLTVT.

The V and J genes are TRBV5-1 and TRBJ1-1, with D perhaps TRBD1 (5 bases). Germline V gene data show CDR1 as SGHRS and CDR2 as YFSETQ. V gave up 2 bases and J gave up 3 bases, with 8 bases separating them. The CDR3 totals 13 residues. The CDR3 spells CASSFKGYTEAFF. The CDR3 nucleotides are TGCGCCAGCAGCTTTAAGGGGTACACTGAAGCTTTCTTT.

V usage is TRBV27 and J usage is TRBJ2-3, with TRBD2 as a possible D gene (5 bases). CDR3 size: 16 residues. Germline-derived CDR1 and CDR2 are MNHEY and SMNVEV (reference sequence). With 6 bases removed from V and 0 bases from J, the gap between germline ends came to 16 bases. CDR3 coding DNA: TGTGCCAGCAGCCCAGCGGTCGGCCTTAGCACAGATACGCAGTATTTT. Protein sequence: CASSPAVGLSTDTQYF.

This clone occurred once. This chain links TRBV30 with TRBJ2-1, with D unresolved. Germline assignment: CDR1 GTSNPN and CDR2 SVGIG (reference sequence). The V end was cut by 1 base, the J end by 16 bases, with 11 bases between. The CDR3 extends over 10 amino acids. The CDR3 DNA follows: TGTGCCTGGAGTGGTGATACTCTCTTCTTC. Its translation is CAWSGDTLFF.

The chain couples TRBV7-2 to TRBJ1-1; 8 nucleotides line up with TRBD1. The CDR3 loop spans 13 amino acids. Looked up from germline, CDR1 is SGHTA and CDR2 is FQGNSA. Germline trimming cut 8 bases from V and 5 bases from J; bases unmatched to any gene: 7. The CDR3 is CASGQGLTTEAFF. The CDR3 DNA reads TGTGCCAGCGGACAGGGCCTAACAACTGAAGCTTTCTTT.

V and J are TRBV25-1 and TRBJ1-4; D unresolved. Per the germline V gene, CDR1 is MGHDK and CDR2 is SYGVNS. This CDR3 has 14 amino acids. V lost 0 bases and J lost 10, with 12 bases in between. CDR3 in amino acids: CASSEYQATGKLFF. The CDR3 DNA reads TGTGCCAGCAGTGAATATCAGGCCACGGGAAAACTGTTTTTT.

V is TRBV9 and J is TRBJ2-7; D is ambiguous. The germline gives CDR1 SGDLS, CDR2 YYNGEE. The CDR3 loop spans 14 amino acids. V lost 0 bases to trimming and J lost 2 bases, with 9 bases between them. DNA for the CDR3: TGTGCCAGCAGCGTAGGAATCCTACCCTACGAGCAGTACTTC. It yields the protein CASSVGILPYEQYF. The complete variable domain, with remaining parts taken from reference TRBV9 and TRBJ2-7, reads DSGVTQTPKHLITATGQRVTLRCSPRSGDLSVYWYQQSLDQGLQFLIQYYNGEERAKGNILERFSAQQFPDLHSELNLSSLELGDSALYFCASSVGILPYEQYFGPGTRLTVT.

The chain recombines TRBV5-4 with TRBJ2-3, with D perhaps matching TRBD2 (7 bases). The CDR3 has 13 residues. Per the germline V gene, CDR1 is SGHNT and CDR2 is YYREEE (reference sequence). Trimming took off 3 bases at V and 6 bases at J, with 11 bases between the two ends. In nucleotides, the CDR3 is TGTGCCAGCAGCTCGGGGGGCTTGGATACGCAGTATTTT. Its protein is CASSSGGLDTQYF.

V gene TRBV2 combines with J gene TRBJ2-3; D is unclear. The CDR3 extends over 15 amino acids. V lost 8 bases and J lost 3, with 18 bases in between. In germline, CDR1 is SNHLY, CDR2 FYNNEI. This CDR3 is CASSDFLVGTDTQYF. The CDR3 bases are TGTGCCAGCTCCGATTTTCTGGTGGGTACAGATACGCAGTATTTT.